Each of the 5 T cell receptor beta chains below was sequenced from the same sample in a study of T cells after yellow fever vaccination. TCRdb re-analysed the 5' RACE reads in MiXCR, keeping a single row per CDR3 protein. The profile covers about 13,000 distinct CDR3 sequences, with roughly 4.9% appearing a single time and less than 55% taken by the ten largest. Sequencing used PBMCs, either bulk or a sorted T-cell subset (CD4+, CD8+, memory, or dextramer-sorted; not recorded which), obtained 45 days after the yellow fever booster vaccination. The receptors were gathered from a man aged 30 to 39 who received the YFV17D yellow fever vaccine.

This clonotype was detected many times. The J gene is TRBJ2-5, the V gene TRBV18; 9 bases agree with TRBD2. Trimming at V came to 2 bases and at J to 4 bases, leaving 2 bases not matched to a gene. Germline V gene sequence: CDR1 KGHSH, CDR2 LQKENI. This CDR3 contains 14 residues. The CDR3 sequence is CASSPSLAGETQYF. The CDR3 DNA reads TGTGCCAGCTCACCATCACTAGCGGGAGAGACCCAGTACTTC.

This clonotype has at least ten counts. The chain has TRBV6-1 and TRBJ1-5; 10 bases are a match to TRBD1. Germline V gene sequence: CDR1 MNHNS, CDR2 SASEGT. Unmatched junction bases numbered 3, after V lost 6 bases and J lost 7 bases. There are 13 residues in the CDR3. The CDR3 spells CASSGQGGQPQHF. The CDR3 bases are TGTGCCAGCAGCGGACAGGGGGGACAGCCCCAGCATTTT.

This clonotype was observed many times. J is TRBJ2-5 and V is TRBV27, with no clear D. This CDR3 spans 17 amino acids. Between the trimmed V and J ends, which lost 5 bases and 5 bases, there was a span of 24 bases. Germline V CDR1 and CDR2: MNHEY, SMNVEV (reference sequence). The CDR3 DNA follows: TGTGCCAGCAGTCCTATCGCGGCCCCCGTTTTCGGCGAGACCCAGTACTTC. This encodes CASSPIAAPVFGETQYF.

This clonotype was found a few times. The J gene is TRBJ1-6, the V gene TRBV9; D is unresolved. Germline lookup yields CDR1 SGDLS and CDR2 YYNGEE. The CDR3 covers 15 residues. Trimming took off 0 bases at V and 8 bases at J, with 12 bases between the two ends. The CDR3 region is CASSVEGRPDSPLHF. Here the CDR3 DNA reads TGTGCCAGCAGCGTAGAGGGTCGTCCCGATTCACCCCTCCACTTT. Filled out from reference TRBV9 and TRBJ1-6, the complete variable domain reads DSGVTQTPKHLITATGQRVTLRCSPRSGDLSVYWYQQSLDQGLQFLIQYYNGEERAKGNILERFSAQQFPDLHSELNLSSLELGDSALYFCASSVEGRPDSPLHFGNGTRLTVT.

This clonotype occurred many times. The chain employs TRBV5-1 and TRBJ2-1; 10 nucleotides line up with TRBD2. J lost 13 bases, V lost 5 bases, and 12 bases had no gene match. The CDR3 runs to 14 residues. Germline CDR1 is SGHRS and CDR2 is YFSETQ. CDR3 sequence (DNA): TGCGCCAGCAGTAAAGAGGAGCGGGAGGGCCGTCAGTTCTTC. Its protein product is CASSKEEREGRQFF.